This TCR beta chain was profiled in a study of shared T cell receptors in the human thymus. Assay used: immunoSEQ multiplex PCR; TCRdb lists only in-frame clones, some missing. The sample shows just under 550,000 clones, 78% of them seen only once. CDR1 is SGHVS, CDR2 FQNEAQ, per germline. Trimming took 5 bases from V and 9 from J; bases not matched to a gene: 11. This CDR3 contains 14 residues. These records were also assigned to another study, of human thymus T cells.

The chain uses TRBV7-8 and TRBJ2-5; 8 nucleotides line up with TRBD1. This TCR was sampled from a boy in the first two years of life with a congenital heart defect. Sequencing used thymocytes. CDR3 sequence (DNA): TGTGCCAGCAGCGTGGACAGGGTGGATGAGGCCCAGTACTTC. Its protein is CASSVDRVDEAQYF.